A selection of T cell receptor beta chains follows, all from one sample in a study of blood T cell repertoires in COVID-19. The protocol was immunoSEQ multiplex PCR, while the TCRdb copy is restricted to in-frame clones and leaves out a portion. The sample consists of around 280,000 clones, 87% of them appearing once. The sample comprised peripheral blood. The receptors come from a woman between 45 and 60 years old who had recovered from COVID-19. Each CDR3 is given with its conserved first and last residue. D genes are given only for firm matches. Clone size is shown for a subset of rows, as once, few, many or a class of expanded clone.

TRBD2,TRBJ2-1,TRBV6-4,NA,CASREIAGPAHNEQFF,TGTGCCAGCAGAGAAATAGCGGGACCGGCTCACAATGAGCAGTTCTTC
NA,TRBJ1-1,TRBV25-1,NA,CASSDRVANPEAFF,TGTGCCAGCAGTGACAGGGTGGCGAACCCTGAAGCTTTCTTT
NA,TRBJ1-2,TRBV9,NA,CASSPMVQTSNYGYTF,TGTGCCAGCAGCCCAATGGTACAGACCTCAAACTATGGCTACACCTTC
NA,TRBJ2-3,TRBV15,NA,CATSTGGVGRTDTQYF,TGTGCCACCAGCACAGGAGGGGTAGGCCGGACAGATACGCAGTATTTT
TRBD1,TRBJ1-2,TRBV18,NA,CASSPIPGTGYHYGYTF,TGTGCCAGCTCACCAATTCCAGGGACAGGGTACCACTATGGCTACACCTTC
NA,TRBJ1-1,TRBV7-3,NA,CASSPPIRHTNTEAFF,TGTGCCAGCAGCCCCCCTATCCGACACACGAACACTGAAGCTTTCTTT
TRBD1,TRBJ2-3,TRBV19,NA,CASRTGADTQYF,TGTGCCAGTAGGACAGGGGCAGATACGCAGTATTTT
NA,TRBJ1-3,TRBV15,once,CATLSGGTGNTIYF,TGTGCCACCCTCTCCGGGGGAACTGGAAACACCATATATTTT
TRBD1,TRBJ1-2,TRBV25-1,NA,CASSDLQGAPGGYTF,TGTGCCAGCAGTGATCTACAGGGGGCGCCGGGCGGCTACACCTTC
TRBD2,TRBJ2-5,TRBV7-8,few,CASSALAGGPGETQYF,TGTGCCAGCAGCGCCCTAGCGGGGGGGCCGGGGGAGACCCAGTACTTC
TRBD2,TRBJ2-3,TRBV25-1,NA,CASSDPSGRQADTQYF,TGTGCCAGCAGTGATCCAAGCGGGAGACAGGCAGATACGCAGTATTTT
TRBD1,TRBJ2-7,TRBV28,NA,CASSLPPVQTGAGGEQYF,TGTGCCAGCAGTTTGCCCCCAGTCCAGACAGGGGCCGGAGGGGAGCAGTACTTC
NA,TRBJ1-3,TRBV15,NA,CATSRDQGSGSTIYF,TGTGCCACCAGCAGAGATCAGGGGTCTGGAAGCACCATATATTTT
TRBD1,TRBJ2-3,TRBV30,once,CAWSVQGRGPRDTQYF,TGTGCCTGGAGTGTACAGGGCAGGGGGCCGAGAGATACGCAGTATTTT
NA,TRBJ2-3,TRBV19,NA,CASSWQTSTDTQYF,TGTGCCAGTAGTTGGCAGACTAGCACAGATACGCAGTATTTT
TRBD2,TRBJ2-2,TRBV27,NA,CASSPLAGGPRAGELFF,TGTGCCAGCAGTCCCCTAGCGGGAGGGCCGAGGGCCGGGGAGCTGTTTTTT
NA,TRBJ2-7,TRBV6-5,NA,CASSYSPSWYF,TGTGCCAGCAGTTACTCGCCGAGCTGGTACTTC
NA,TRBJ1-1,TRBV19,NA,CASSIPTGLNTEAFF,TGTGCCAGTAGTATCCCGACAGGATTGAACACTGAAGCTTTCTTT
NA,TRBJ2-2,TRBV6-5,NA,CASSYSRGTGELFF,TGTGCCAGCAGTTACTCCCGGGGCACCGGGGAGCTGTTTTTT
NA,TRBJ2-7,TRBV6-2/TRBV6-3,NA,CASSYRGASYEQYF,TGTGCCAGCAGTTACCGTGGGGCCTCCTACGAGCAGTACTTC
NA,TRBJ1-2,TRBV7-9,once,CASSEQGHYGYTF,TGTGCCAGCAGCGAACAGGGTCACTATGGCTACACCTTC
NA,TRBJ2-7,TRBV5-5,NA,CASSLGPAHYYEQYF,TGTGCCAGCAGCTTGGGGCCGGCACACTACTACGAGCAGTACTTC
TRBD2,TRBJ2-7,TRBV27,few,CASRPAGIPYEQYF,TGTGCCAGCAGACCAGCGGGGATCCCCTACGAGCAGTACTTC
NA,TRBJ2-2,TRBV4-3,NA,CASSPGALGGSGELFF,TGCGCCAGCAGCCCCGGGGCGCTCGGGGGAAGCGGGGAGCTGTTTTTT
NA,TRBJ2-1,TRBV29-1,NA,CSVVSSAGLEQFF,TGCAGCGTAGTATCTAGCGCGGGTCTAGAGCAGTTCTTC
NA,TRBJ1-1,TRBV6-2/TRBV6-3,NA,CASSHRAEAFF,TGTGCCAGCAGTCACCGCGCTGAAGCTTTCTTT
TRBD2,TRBJ2-1,TRBV4-1,NA,CASSAFSGEHNEQFF,TGCGCCAGCAGCGCATTTAGCGGGGAACACAATGAGCAGTTCTTC
TRBD1,TRBJ2-7,TRBV4-2,NA,CASSQDPTGSEQYF,TGTGCCAGCAGCCAAGATCCGACAGGGAGCGAGCAGTACTTC
NA,TRBJ2-4,TRBV11-2,NA,CASSLDPRGMVIQYF,TGTGCCAGCAGCTTAGACCCCAGGGGCATGGTCATTCAGTACTTC
NA,TRBJ2-1,TRBV5-1,NA,CASSLAGDNEQFF,TGCGCCAGCAGCTTAGCAGGTGACAATGAGCAGTTCTTC
TRBD2,TRBJ2-1,TRBV28,once,CASSFGLAGMSSYNEQFF,TGTGCCAGCAGTTTCGGACTAGCGGGAATGAGCTCCTACAATGAGCAGTTCTTC
TRBD2,TRBJ2-2,TRBV5-8,NA,CASSPGLYNTGELFF,TGTGCCAGCAGCCCGGGACTATACAACACCGGGGAGCTGTTTTTT
TRBD2,TRBJ2-1,TRBV9,NA,CASSVDPSGSSYNEQFF,TGTGCCAGCAGCGTAGATCCTAGCGGGAGCTCTTACAATGAGCAGTTCTTC
TRBD2,TRBJ2-7,TRBV6-5,NA,CASRIQGTRSEQYF,TGTGCCAGCAGGATCCAAGGGACTAGGTCGGAGCAGTACTTC
NA,TRBJ1-3,TRBV28,NA,CASSDSSFSGNTIYF,TGTGCCAGCTCGGACAGCTCCTTTTCTGGAAACACCATATATTTT
NA,TRBJ2-7,TRBV24-1,NA,CATSDPQRGTYEQYF,TGTGCCACCAGTGACCCGCAACGGGGGACCTACGAGCAGTACTTC
NA,TRBJ1-2,TRBV12-3/TRBV12-4,few,CASSLMGAYGYTF,TGTGCCAGCAGTTTAATGGGGGCCTATGGCTACACCTTC
TRBD2,TRBJ2-5,TRBV28,NA,CASSSSSGSFQETQYF,TGTGCCAGCAGTTCCTCTAGCGGGAGTTTTCAAGAGACCCAGTACTTC
NA,TRBJ1-1,TRBV19,NA,CASSTRSTPNTEAFF,TGTGCCAGTAGTACCCGCTCAACACCGAACACTGAAGCTTTCTTT
TRBD1,TRBJ2-7,TRBV30,NA,CAWRGGRGSYSSYEQYF,TGTGCCTGGAGAGGGGGCAGGGGATCCTATAGCTCCTACGAGCAGTACTTC
TRBD2,TRBJ2-5,TRBV4-2,few,CASSQASGGAETQYF,TGTGCCAGCAGCCAAGCTAGCGGGGGGGCGGAGACCCAGTACTTC